The 25 T cell receptor beta chains below come from one sample, sequenced in a study of shared T cell receptors in the human thymus. Only in-frame clones appear in the TCRdb table, and some are missing; sequencing was by immunoSEQ multiplex PCR. The sample lists hundreds of thousands of clones, around 87% seen once, with more than 0.009% in the top ten. This sample was shared with a second study, whose subject was human thymus T cells.

The specimen was thymocytes. These receptors were obtained from a boy in the first two years of life with a congenital heart defect.

The chain links TRBV5-1 to TRBJ2-1, with 12 positions matching TRBD2. V was clipped by 4 bases and J by 8 bases; unmatched bases: 13. Germline loops: CDR1 SGHRS, CDR2 YFSETQ. The CDR3 runs 17 residues. CDR3 amino acids: CASSGETSGSWSHEQFF. DNA of the CDR3: TGCGCCAGCAGCGGGGAGACTAGCGGGAGTTGGTCGCATGAGCAGTTCTTC.

V gene TRBV4-3 combines with J gene TRBJ2-1; D is unclear. The CDR3 contains 14 residues. Germline V CDR1 and CDR2: LGHNA, YSLEER. V lost 0 bases and J lost 5, with 8 bases in between. CDR3 in DNA: TGCGCCAGCAGCCAAGATTTTAGAGACAATGAGCAGTTCTTC. As protein: CASSQDFRDNEQFF.

The gene calls are TRBV2 and TRBJ2-1, with D possibly matching TRBD2 (5 bases). In germline, CDR1 is SNHLY, CDR2 FYNNEI. There are 15 residues in the CDR3. V was pared by 0 bases and J by 2 bases, with 8 bases between. The CDR3 spells CASSEAAAPYNEQFF. CDR3 in DNA: TGTGCCAGCAGTGAAGCAGCGGCCCCCTACAATGAGCAGTTCTTC.

The CDR3 loop is CASSYRWQGYNTEAFF. The CDR3 region has the DNA TGTGCCAGCAGTTACAGGTGGCAGGGATACAACACTGAAGCTTTCTTT. The chain carries TRBV6-5 and TRBJ1-1; D is possibly TRBD1 (5 bases). V was shortened by 2 bases and J by 2 bases, with 15 bases between the two germline ends. Germline assignment: CDR1 MNHEY and CDR2 SVGAGI. CDR3 length: 16 amino acids.

This clone is a singleton in its sample. The germline gene is not matched at one end of the junction; a read error may be the cause. The chain couples TRBV6-1 to TRBJ2-1; 9 bases align to TRBD2. The CDR3 is 14 amino acids. Germline V gene data show CDR1 as MNHNS and CDR2 as SASEGT. CDR3 sequence reads: CASREGGRGYEQFF. DNA for the CDR3: TGTGCCAGCAGGGAAGGCGGGAGGGGATATGAGCAGTTCTTC.

The chain joins TRBV4-1 to TRBJ1-5, with 10 positions matching TRBD1. Trimming removed 0 bases from V and 0 bases from J; junction bases left unmatched: 14. Germline-derived CDR1 and CDR2 are MGHRA and YSYEKL. The CDR3 is made up of 21 amino acids. CDR3 sequence: CASSQEVEDRQGAYSNQPQHF. CDR3 DNA sequence: TGCGCCAGCAGCCAAGAGGTTGAAGACAGACAGGGGGCTTATAGCAATCAGCCCCAGCATTTT.

The chain couples TRBV4-3 to TRBJ1-4; a weak D match, TRBD1 (5 bases). This CDR3 is built from 14 residues. CDR1 is LGHNA and CDR2 is YSLEER in the germline V gene. V lost 1 base to trimming and J lost 5 bases, with 8 bases between them. CDR3 nucleotide sequence: TGCGCCAGCAGCCAAGGGGGGGAAAATGAAAAACTGTTTTTT. Protein: CASSQGGENEKLFF.

This chain connects TRBV7-9 to TRBJ2-2, with D possibly being TRBD1 (5 bases). Trimming pared 8 bases from V and 0 bases from J, leaving 19 bases between. CDR3 length equals 17 residues. Germline V gene lookup returns CDR1 SEHNR and CDR2 FQNEAQ (reference sequence). CDR3 bases: TGTGCCAGCCAAGGGGAAGATACAGGACCGAACACCGGGGAGCTGTTTTTT. Residues: CASQGEDTGPNTGELFF.

The gene calls are TRBV4-3 and TRBJ2-3, with 10 bases aligning to TRBD1. The V and J ends lost 3 bases and 1 base, in that order; junction bases with no gene match: 7. The CDR3 covers 17 residues. The germline V gene encodes CDR1 LGHNA and CDR2 YSLEER. CDR3 region: CASSHKTGGVGTDTQYF. CDR3 bases: TGCGCCAGCAGCCATAAGACAGGGGGCGTTGGCACAGATACGCAGTATTTT.

This chain links TRBV7-6 with TRBJ2-1, with a possible D match to TRBD2 (5 bases). Germline CDR1 is SGHVS and CDR2 is FNYEAQ. The CDR3 extends over 15 amino acids. Trimming left V 5 bases short and J 2 bases short, with 13 bases between. CDR3 sequence (DNA): TGTGCCAGCAGCCTCACGCCCGGGGCCTACAATGAGCAGTTCTTC. It is translated as CASSLTPGAYNEQFF.

This clone was counted a few times. The chain recombines TRBV19 with TRBJ2-7; D is ambiguous. The V and J ends lost 4 bases and 6 bases respectively, with 19 bases between them. Per germline, CDR1 LNHDA and CDR2 SQIVND (reference sequence). The CDR3 is made up of 15 amino acids. The CDR3 coding sequence is TGTGCCAGTAGTAGAGCGTGTTGGTCGAAATGCGAGCAGTACTTC. This translates into CASSRACWSKCEQYF.

Comment on this clone: One junction end does not reproduce the germline sequence, and a read error may be involved. The V call is TRBV7-7, the J call TRBJ2-7, with D maybe TRBD1 (6 bases). Germline values: CDR1 SSHAT, CDR2 FNYEAQ (reference sequence). This CDR3 has 13 amino acids. The CDR3 nucleotides are TGTGCTAGCAGCGCACTACAGGGATACGAGCAGTACTTC. It encodes CASSALQGYEQYF.

The rearrangement uses TRBV18 and TRBJ1-5, with TRBD1 as a possible D gene (6 bases). In germline, CDR1 is KGHSH, CDR2 LQKENI. V was clipped by 4 bases and J by 1 base, with 11 bases between them. This CDR3 comprises 15 residues. The CDR3 region has the DNA TGTGCCAGCTCACTCTACAGGGCAAGCAATCAGCCCCAGCATTTT. This gives the protein CASSLYRASNQPQHF.

The chain carries TRBV4-3 and TRBJ2-7; 7 bases agree with TRBD1. The CDR3 contains 15 residues. V was clipped by 1 base and J by 3 bases; unmatched bases: 6. Germline CDR1 and CDR2: LGHNA and YSLEER. Written as DNA, the CDR3 is TGCGCCAGCAGCCAAGGGGCAGGGGGTGGCTACGAGCAGTACTTC. Amino acids: CASSQGAGGGYEQYF.

This chain connects TRBV19 to TRBJ1-1, with D maybe TRBD1 (6 bases). The CDR3 is made up of 17 amino acids. The germline V gene encodes CDR1 LNHDA and CDR2 SQIVND (reference sequence). V was pared by 1 base and J by 3 bases, with 18 bases between. The CDR3 nucleotides read TGTGCCAGTAGTATAGTTCCCAGGGGTGAAGGCCACACTGAAGCTTTCTTT. The encoded protein is CASSIVPRGEGHTEAFF. Together with reference TRBV19 and TRBJ1-1, the CDR3 gives the full variable domain: DGGITQSPKYLFRKEGQNVTLSCEQNLNHDAMYWYRQDPGQGLRLIYYSQIVNDFQKGDIAEGYSVSREKKESFPLTVTSAQKNPTAFYLCASSIVPRGEGHTEAFFGQGTRLTVV.

The genes are TRBV2 and TRBJ1-6, with D unclear. The CDR3 has 11 residues. Trimming left V 4 bases short and J 8 bases short, with 3 bases between. Germline loops: CDR1 SNHLY, CDR2 FYNNEI. Here the CDR3 DNA reads TGTGCCAGCAGTGCTTATTCACCCCTCCACTTT. It codes for CASSAYSPLHF.

The V call is TRBV5-8, the J call TRBJ1-2, with TRBD1 identical over 8 bases. CDR1 and CDR2 from the germline V gene are SGHTS and YDEGEE. V shed 5 bases, J shed 2 bases, and the junction held 11 bases outside the gene matches. The CDR3 runs to 16 residues. CDR3 residues: CASSRSDRARNYGYTF. As DNA, the CDR3 is TGTGCCAGCAGTAGATCGGACAGGGCGAGAAACTATGGCTACACCTTC. The variable domain in full, with the rest retrieved from reference TRBV5-8 and TRBJ1-2, is EAGVTQSPTHLIKTRGQQATLRCSPISGHTSVYWYQQALGLGLQFLLWYDEGEERNRGNFPPRFSGRQFPNYSSELNVNALELEDSALYLCASSRSDRARNYGYTFGSGTRLTVV.

The V gene is TRBV12-5, the J gene TRBJ2-7; 8 bases are a match to TRBD2. Losses at the gene ends were 0 bases for V and 0 bases for J; bases not matched to a gene: 16. Per the germline V gene, CDR1 is LGHNT and CDR2 is FRNRAP. The CDR3 loop spans 20 amino acids. The CDR3 coding sequence is TGTGCTAGTGGTTTGGTACCAAGTAGCGGGAATCCCTCCCACTCCTACGAGCAGTACTTC. It is translated as CASGLVPSSGNPSHSYEQYF.

The table lists this clone with a few counts. The rearrangement links TRBV4-3 to TRBJ2-5, with 7 bases that match TRBD2. Germline CDR1 is LGHNA and CDR2 is YSLEER. With V trimmed by 2 bases and J by 6 bases, 6 bases remained unmatched. The CDR3 is 14 amino acids. CDR3 sequence reads: CASSQLGTKKTQYF. The CDR3, as DNA: TGCGCCAGCAGCCAACTGGGGACTAAAAAGACCCAGTACTTC.

V is TRBV7-3 and J is TRBJ2-1; 11 positions agree with TRBD1. Germline V CDR1 and CDR2: SGHTA, FQGTGA. The CDR3 runs 16 residues. The J segment lost 8 bases and the V segment lost 2 bases, leaving 8 bases of the junction unmatched. The CDR3 loop is CASSLGDRGVWDEQFF. Here the CDR3 DNA reads TGTGCCAGCAGCTTAGGGGACAGGGGGGTATGGGATGAGCAGTTCTTC.

The V and J genes are TRBV28 and TRBJ2-7; 8 nucleotides line up with TRBD1. V lost 6 bases to trimming and J lost 2 bases; unmatched junction nucleotides: 9. From germline, CDR1 is MDHEN and CDR2 SYDVKM. The CDR3 is made up of 15 amino acids. The CDR3 spells CASSNRQGMAYEQYF. The CDR3 DNA follows: TGTGCCAGCAGCAATAGACAGGGGATGGCCTACGAGCAGTACTTC.

This clone has a single count. The V gene is TRBV27, the J gene TRBJ2-5; D possibly corresponds to TRBD2 (6 bases). Germline CDR1 reads MNHEY; CDR2 reads SMNVEV (reference sequence). This CDR3 has 14 residues. V was cut by 4 bases and J by 5 bases, with 14 bases left in between. The CDR3 region has the DNA TGTGCCAGCAGTTGCATCGCGGGATGTGAGACCCAGTACTTC. Amino acid sequence: CASSCIAGCETQYF.

This clone has just a few counts. The genes are TRBV4-1 and TRBJ1-2; maybe TRBD1 (5 bases). V was pared by 5 bases and J by 1 base, with 11 bases between. Germline V gene data show CDR1 as MGHRA and CDR2 as YSYEKL. This CDR3 is 14 amino acids long. CDR3 region: CASSFKTVNYGYTF. In DNA, the CDR3 is TGCGCCAGCAGCTTTAAGACAGTTAACTATGGCTACACCTTC.

This clone was counted only a few times. Other DNA sequences in this sample translate to the same CDR3. V is TRBV5-3 and J is TRBJ1-6; weak D call: TRBD1 (5 bases). TRBV5-3 carries the ORF label, with uncertain function. Trimming removed 0 bases from V and 6 bases from J, with 7 bases in between. This CDR3 has 14 amino acids. Written as DNA, the CDR3 is TGTGCCAGAAGCTTGGTCAGGGTTAATTCACCCCTCCACTTT. Translated, it gives CARSLVRVNSPLHF.

The chain combines TRBV18 with TRBJ2-2, with TRBD1 matching 9 bases. Germline CDR1 reads KGHSH; CDR2 reads LQKENI. The J segment lost 5 bases and the V segment lost 4 bases, leaving 11 bases of the junction unmatched. The CDR3 is made up of 17 amino acids. The DNA for the CDR3 is TGTGCCAGCTCACACCCCAGGCCGGGACAGGGAACCGGGGAGCTGTTTTTT. This codes for CASSHPRPGQGTGELFF.